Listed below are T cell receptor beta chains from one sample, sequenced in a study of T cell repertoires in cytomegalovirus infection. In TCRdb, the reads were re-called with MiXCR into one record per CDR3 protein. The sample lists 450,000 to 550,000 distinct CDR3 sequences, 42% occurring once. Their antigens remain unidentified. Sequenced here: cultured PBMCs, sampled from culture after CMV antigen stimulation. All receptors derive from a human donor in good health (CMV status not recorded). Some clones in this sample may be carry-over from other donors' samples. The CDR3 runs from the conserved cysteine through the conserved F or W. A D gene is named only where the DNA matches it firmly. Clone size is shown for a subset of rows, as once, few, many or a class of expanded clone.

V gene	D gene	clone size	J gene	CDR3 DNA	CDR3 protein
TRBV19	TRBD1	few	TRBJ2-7	TGTGCCAGTAGCCCCGGGACAGGGGGGACCTACGAGCAGTACTTC	CASSPGTGGTYEQYF
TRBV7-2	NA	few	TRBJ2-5	TGTGCCAGCAGCTATCCGAGGGGATACCAAGAGACCCAGTACTTC	CASSYPRGYQETQYF
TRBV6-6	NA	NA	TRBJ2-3	TGTGCCAGCAGTTACTCCGGGGCGGGAGATACGCAGTATTTT	CASSYSGAGDTQYF
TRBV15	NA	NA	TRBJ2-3	TGTGCCACCAGCAGACCTCCCCTCGGCGGGGGCACAGATACGCAGTATTTT	CATSRPPLGGGTDTQYF
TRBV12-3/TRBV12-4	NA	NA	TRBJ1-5	TGTGCCAGCAGCTCAGACTTGGTGATTGGCAATCAGCCCCAGCATTTT	CASSSDLVIGNQPQHF
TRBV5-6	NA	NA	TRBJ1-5	TGTGCCAGCAGCTTGGGACCGCCGGGACTGGAATATAGCAATCAGCCCCAGCATTTT	CASSLGPPGLEYSNQPQHF
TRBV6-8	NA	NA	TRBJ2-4	TGTGCCAGCAGTACTAACGCCGGGACTAACATTCAGTACTTC	CASSTNAGTNIQYF
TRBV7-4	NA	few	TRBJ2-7	TGTGCCAGCAGCCCCCCTCGACCGATTAAGTACGAGCAGTACTTC	CASSPPRPIKYEQYF
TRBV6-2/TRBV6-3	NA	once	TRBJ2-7	TGTGCCAGCAGTTACAGGGGAGGCCGACGAGGGGAGCAGTACTTC	CASSYRGGRRGEQYF
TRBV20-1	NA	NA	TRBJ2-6	TGCAGTGCTAGGGGGTCTGGGGCCAACGTCCTGACTTTC	CSARGSGANVLTF
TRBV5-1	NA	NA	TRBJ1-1	TGCGCCAGCAGGTATGACTTGGGAGGGACTGAAGCTTTCTTT	CASRYDLGGTEAFF
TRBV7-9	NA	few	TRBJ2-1	TGTGCCAGCAGCTTAAAACGGTTCTCCTACAATGAGCAGTTCTTC	CASSLKRFSYNEQFF
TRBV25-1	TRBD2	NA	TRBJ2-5	TGTGCCAGCAGTGACTACCTAGCGGGAGAGACCCAGTACTTC	CASSDYLAGETQYF
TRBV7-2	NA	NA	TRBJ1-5	TGTGCCAGCAGCTTAGTTCCCCTGGGGGATCAGCCCCAGCATTTT	CASSLVPLGDQPQHF
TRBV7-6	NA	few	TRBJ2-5	TGTGCCAGTAGTGAGGACTTCCAAGAGACCCAGTACTTC	CASSEDFQETQYF
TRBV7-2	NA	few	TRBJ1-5	TGTGCCAGCAGCGCTCGGGGCAGGGGAGGAGGGCAGCCCCAGCATTTT	CASSARGRGGGQPQHF
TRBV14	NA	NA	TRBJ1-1	TGTGCCAGCAGCCAAGGCCTACGGCAAGAAGCTTTCTTT	CASSQGLRQEAFF
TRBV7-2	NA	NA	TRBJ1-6	TGTGCCAGCAGCTTTCGGCCCCTCGACTCACCCCTCCACTTT	CASSFRPLDSPLHF
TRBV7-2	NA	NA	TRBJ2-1	TGTGCCAGCAGCCCCTACCTAGGGACCAATGAGCAGTTCTTC	CASSPYLGTNEQFF
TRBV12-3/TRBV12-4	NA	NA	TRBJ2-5	TGTGCCAGCAGTTTGACGGAGGGATTTTTCCAAGAGACCCAGTACTTC	CASSLTEGFFQETQYF
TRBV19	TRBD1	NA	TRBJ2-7	TGTGCCAGTAGTATTGGGGACAGCCTCAACGAGCAGTACTTC	CASSIGDSLNEQYF
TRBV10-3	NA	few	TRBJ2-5	TGTGCCATCAGTGAGTATAGGGGAGAAGAGACCCAGTACTTC	CAISEYRGEETQYF
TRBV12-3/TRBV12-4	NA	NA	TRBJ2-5	TGTGCCAGCAGTACCCGCGGCGGCCAAGAGACCCAGTACTTC	CASSTRGGQETQYF
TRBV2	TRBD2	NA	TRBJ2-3	TGTGCCAGCACCACGTCGGGACTAGCGGGGGATGATAGCACAGATACGCAGTATTTT	CASTTSGLAGDDSTDTQYF
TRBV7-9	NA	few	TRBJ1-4	TGTGCCAGCAGCAGACAGGCCTCGACTGAAAAACTGTTTTTT	CASSRQASTEKLFF